These T cell receptor beta chains were read from a single sample in a study of T cells in Graves' hyperthyroidism and ophthalmopathy. TCRdb ran MiXCR on the multiplex PCR reads and lists one entry per CDR3 protein. Of about 400,000 distinct CDR3 sequences in the sample, about an eighth are singletons; the top ten hold over 25%. Sequenced input: blood. These receptors all stem from a man in his fifties with Graves' ophthalmopathy. CDR3s include the opening cysteine and the closing phenylalanine or tryptophan. Fields, in order: V gene, D gene, J gene, clone size, CDR3 protein, CDR3 DNA. A D gene is named only where the DNA matches it firmly. Part of the rows lack a size; the others show once, few, many or a class for expanded clones.

V gene: TRBV11-2
D gene: NA
J gene: TRBJ2-5
clone size: many
CDR3 protein: CASSQRRDAETQYF
CDR3 DNA: TGTGCCAGCAGCCAGAGGAGGGATGCGGAGACCCAGTACTTC

V gene: TRBV18
D gene: TRBD1
J gene: TRBJ1-6
clone size: many
CDR3 protein: CASSSKQGSPLHF
CDR3 DNA: TGTGCCAGCTCGTCAAAACAGGGGTCACCCCTCCACTTT

V gene: TRBV2
D gene: TRBD2
J gene: TRBJ2-3
clone size: many
CDR3 protein: CASSLRTSGGTDTQYF
CDR3 DNA: TGTGCCAGCAGTCTGCGGACTAGCGGGGGCACAGATACGCAGTATTTT

V gene: TRBV3-1
D gene: NA
J gene: TRBJ1-1
clone size: many
CDR3 protein: CASSQAWALTEAFF
CDR3 DNA: TGTGCCAGCAGCCAAGCGTGGGCGCTTACTGAAGCTTTCTTT

V gene: TRBV29-1
D gene: NA
J gene: TRBJ1-1
clone size: few
CDR3 protein: CSVKGGWTEAFF
CDR3 DNA: TGCAGCGTTAAGGGTGGGTGGACTGAAGCTTTCTTT

V gene: TRBV12-3/TRBV12-4
D gene: NA
J gene: TRBJ2-7
clone size: few
CDR3 protein: CASGPPPYYEQYF
CDR3 DNA: TGTGCCAGCGGTCCTCCGCCGTACTACGAGCAGTACTTC

V gene: TRBV27
D gene: TRBD1
J gene: TRBJ2-7
clone size: NA
CDR3 protein: CASSPGTGELYEQYF
CDR3 DNA: TGTGCCAGCAGTCCCGGGACAGGGGAGCTCTACGAGCAGTACTTC

V gene: TRBV19
D gene: NA
J gene: TRBJ2-1
clone size: NA
CDR3 protein: CASTSGGHSYNEQFF
CDR3 DNA: TGTGCCAGTACTTCAGGGGGGCACTCCTACAATGAGCAGTTCTTC

V gene: TRBV24-1
D gene: NA
J gene: TRBJ2-5
clone size: NA
CDR3 protein: CATGSGLRQETQYF
CDR3 DNA: TGTGCCACCGGGTCGGGATTAAGACAAGAGACCCAGTACTTC

V gene: TRBV27
D gene: NA
J gene: TRBJ2-3
clone size: many
CDR3 protein: CASSFQGRNSGSGADTQYF
CDR3 DNA: TGTGCCAGCAGTTTTCAAGGGCGAAATAGCGGTAGTGGCGCAGATACGCAGTATTTT

V gene: TRBV6-1
D gene: NA
J gene: TRBJ2-1
clone size: many
CDR3 protein: CASRGNLRNNEQFF
CDR3 DNA: TGTGCCAGCCGAGGGAATCTCCGGAACAATGAGCAGTTCTTC

V gene: TRBV19
D gene: NA
J gene: TRBJ2-3
clone size: NA
CDR3 protein: CASSMRSTAQDTQYF
CDR3 DNA: TGTGCCAGTAGTATGAGGTCCACAGCGCAAGATACGCAGTATTTT

V gene: TRBV20-1
D gene: NA
J gene: TRBJ2-7
clone size: many
CDR3 protein: CSARGDTTYEQYF
CDR3 DNA: TGCAGTGCTAGGGGGGACACAACCTACGAGCAGTACTTC

V gene: TRBV5-1
D gene: NA
J gene: TRBJ2-1
clone size: many
CDR3 protein: CASSLIPGVTYNEQFF
CDR3 DNA: TGCGCCAGCAGCTTGATCCCGGGAGTCACCTACAATGAGCAGTTCTTC

V gene: TRBV20-1
D gene: TRBD2
J gene: TRBJ2-1
clone size: many
CDR3 protein: CSARSVAGYNEQFF
CDR3 DNA: TGCAGTGCTAGGTCGGTAGCGGGGTACAATGAGCAGTTCTTC

V gene: TRBV20-1
D gene: TRBD1
J gene: TRBJ2-7
clone size: few
CDR3 protein: CSADRQGSYEQYF
CDR3 DNA: TGCAGTGCTGACAGACAGGGCTCCTACGAGCAGTACTTC

V gene: TRBV6-1
D gene: TRBD1
J gene: TRBJ1-4
clone size: many
CDR3 protein: CASSQTKDRGPFEKLFF
CDR3 DNA: TGTGCCAGCAGTCAAACCAAGGACAGGGGGCCGTTTGAAAAACTGTTTTTT

V gene: TRBV12-3/TRBV12-4
D gene: TRBD2
J gene: TRBJ2-3
clone size: many
CDR3 protein: CASSLIAGHSTDTQYF
CDR3 DNA: TGTGCCAGCAGTTTAATAGCGGGGCATAGCACAGATACGCAGTATTTT

V gene: TRBV7-9
D gene: TRBD2
J gene: TRBJ2-3
clone size: many
CDR3 protein: CASSPQQASGRGTDTQYF
CDR3 DNA: TGTGCCAGCAGCCCTCAGCAGGCTAGCGGGAGGGGAACAGATACGCAGTATTTT

V gene: TRBV20-1
D gene: TRBD2
J gene: TRBJ2-7
clone size: NA
CDR3 protein: CGARPTGGGAGGSGEQYF
CDR3 DNA: TGCGGTGCTAGACCCACCGGGGGTGGAGCGGGAGGTTCCGGCGAGCAGTACTTC

V gene: TRBV6-1
D gene: NA
J gene: TRBJ1-2
clone size: many
CDR3 protein: CASSRNGQSNYGYTF
CDR3 DNA: TGTGCCAGCAGCCGAAACGGACAGTCTAACTATGGCTACACCTTC

V gene: TRBV15
D gene: TRBD1
J gene: TRBJ2-3
clone size: NA
CDR3 protein: CATMTGGIDTQYF
CDR3 DNA: TGTGCCACCATGACAGGGGGCATTGATACGCAGTATTTT

V gene: TRBV14
D gene: TRBD2
J gene: TRBJ2-1
clone size: NA
CDR3 protein: CASSQGGRNNEQFF
CDR3 DNA: TGTGCCAGCAGCCAAGGCGGGAGGAACAATGAGCAGTTCTTC

V gene: TRBV5-1
D gene: TRBD2
J gene: TRBJ2-1
clone size: few
CDR3 protein: CASSSRLAGGINEQFF
CDR3 DNA: TGCGCCAGCAGCTCGCGGCTAGCGGGAGGGATCAATGAGCAGTTCTTC

V gene: TRBV5-1
D gene: NA
J gene: TRBJ2-5
clone size: NA
CDR3 protein: CASSLAERQETQYF
CDR3 DNA: TGCGCCAGCAGCTTGGCCGAGCGCCAAGAGACCCAGTACTTC

V gene: TRBV6-1
D gene: NA
J gene: TRBJ1-6
clone size: NA
CDR3 protein: CASSYSGNNSPLHF
CDR3 DNA: TGTGCCAGCAGTTATTCAGGGAATAATTCACCCCTCCACTTT